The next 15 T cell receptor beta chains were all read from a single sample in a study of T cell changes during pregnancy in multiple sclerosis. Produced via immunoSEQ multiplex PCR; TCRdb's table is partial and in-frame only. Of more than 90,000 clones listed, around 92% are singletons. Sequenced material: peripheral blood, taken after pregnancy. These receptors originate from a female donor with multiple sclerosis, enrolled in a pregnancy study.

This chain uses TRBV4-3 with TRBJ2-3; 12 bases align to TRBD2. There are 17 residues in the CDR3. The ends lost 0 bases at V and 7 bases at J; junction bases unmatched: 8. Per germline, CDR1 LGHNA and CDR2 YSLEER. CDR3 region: CASSQDRGLAGRNTQYF. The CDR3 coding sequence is TGCGCCAGCAGCCAAGATCGAGGACTAGCGGGGAGGAATACGCAGTATTTT.

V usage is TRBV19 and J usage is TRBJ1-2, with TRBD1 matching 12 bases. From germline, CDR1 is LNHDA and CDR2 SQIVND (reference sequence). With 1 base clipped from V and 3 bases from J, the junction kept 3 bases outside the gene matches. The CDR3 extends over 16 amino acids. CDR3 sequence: CASSIGGTGGHYGYTF. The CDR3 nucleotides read TGTGCCAGTAGTATAGGTGGGACAGGGGGCCACTATGGCTACACCTTC.

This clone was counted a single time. The CDR3 nucleotides read TGTGCCAGACGAGCCGGTACTACGTTTGCCCAGTACTTC. This translates into CARRAGTTFAQYF. The rearrangement joins TRBV5-3 to TRBJ2-5; D not certain. TRBV5-3 counts as an open reading frame of uncertain function. The germline V and J ends were trimmed by 7 bases and 9 bases, with 19 bases remaining between them. The CDR3 runs to 13 residues.

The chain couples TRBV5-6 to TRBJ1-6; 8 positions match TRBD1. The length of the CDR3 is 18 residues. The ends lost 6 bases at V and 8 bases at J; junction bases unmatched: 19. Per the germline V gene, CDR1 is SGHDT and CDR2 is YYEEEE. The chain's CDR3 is CASTPSGTGGFIDSPLHF. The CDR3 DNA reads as TGTGCCAGCACCCCCTCCGGGACAGGCGGGTTTATTGATTCACCCCTCCACTTT.

DNA for the CDR3: TGTGCCAGCAGCGTACGGGACAGAGACTACGAGCAGTACTTC. Encoded protein: CASSVRDRDYEQYF. This chain uses TRBV9 with TRBJ2-7; 7 nucleotides match TRBD1. Germline values: CDR1 SGDLS, CDR2 YYNGEE. There are 14 residues in the CDR3. The trim removed 1 base at V and 3 bases at J, leaving 4 bases unmatched.

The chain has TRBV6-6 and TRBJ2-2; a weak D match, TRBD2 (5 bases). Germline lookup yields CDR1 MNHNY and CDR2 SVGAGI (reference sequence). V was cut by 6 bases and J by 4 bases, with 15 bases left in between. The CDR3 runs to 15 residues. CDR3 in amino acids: CASSFGLTVTGELFF. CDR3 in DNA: TGTGCCAGCAGCTTCGGACTTACGGTCACCGGGGAGCTGTTTTTT.

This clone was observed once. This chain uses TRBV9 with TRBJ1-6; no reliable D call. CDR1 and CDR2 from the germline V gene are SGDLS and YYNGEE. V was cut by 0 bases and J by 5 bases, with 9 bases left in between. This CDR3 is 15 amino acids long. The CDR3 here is CASSVAVSDNSPLHF. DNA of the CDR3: TGTGCCAGCAGCGTAGCAGTCAGCGATAATTCACCCCTCCACTTT.

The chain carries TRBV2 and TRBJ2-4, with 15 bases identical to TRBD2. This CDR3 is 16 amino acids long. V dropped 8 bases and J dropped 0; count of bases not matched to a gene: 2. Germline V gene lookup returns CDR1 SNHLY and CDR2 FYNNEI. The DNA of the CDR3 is TGTGCCAGCGGGACTAGCGGGGGGCTAGCCAAAAACATTCAGTACTTC. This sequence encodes CASGTSGGLAKNIQYF.

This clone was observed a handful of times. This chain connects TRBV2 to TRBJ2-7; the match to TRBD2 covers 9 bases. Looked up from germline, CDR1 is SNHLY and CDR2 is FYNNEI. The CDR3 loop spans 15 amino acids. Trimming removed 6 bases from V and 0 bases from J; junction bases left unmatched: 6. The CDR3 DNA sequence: TGTGCCAGCAGGGCCGGACTAGCGCTCTCCTACGAGCAGTACTTC. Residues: CASRAGLALSYEQYF.

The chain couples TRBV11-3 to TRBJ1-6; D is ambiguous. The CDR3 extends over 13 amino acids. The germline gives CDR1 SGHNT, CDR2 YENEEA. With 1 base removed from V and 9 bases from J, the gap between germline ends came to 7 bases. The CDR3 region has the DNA TGTGCCAGCAGCTTAGTATCGGGTTCACCCCTCCACTTT. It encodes CASSLVSGSPLHF.

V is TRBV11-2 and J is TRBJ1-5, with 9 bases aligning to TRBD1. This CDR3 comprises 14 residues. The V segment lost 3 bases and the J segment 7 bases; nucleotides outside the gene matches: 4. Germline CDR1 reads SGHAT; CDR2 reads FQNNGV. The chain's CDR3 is CASSLGQGGQPQHF. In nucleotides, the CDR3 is TGTGCCAGCAGCTTGGGACAGGGAGGACAGCCCCAGCATTTT.

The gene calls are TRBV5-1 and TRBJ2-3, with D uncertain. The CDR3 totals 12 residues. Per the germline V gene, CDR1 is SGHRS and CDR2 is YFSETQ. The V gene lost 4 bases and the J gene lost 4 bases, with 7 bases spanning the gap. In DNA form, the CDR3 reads TGCGCCAGCAGCCCCGTCCCAGATACGCAGTATTTT. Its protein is CASSPVPDTQYF.

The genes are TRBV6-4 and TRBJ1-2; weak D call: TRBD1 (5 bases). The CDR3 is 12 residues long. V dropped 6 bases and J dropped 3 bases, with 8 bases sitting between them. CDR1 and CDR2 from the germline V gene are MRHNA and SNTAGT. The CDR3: CASSGHDYGYTF. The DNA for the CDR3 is TGTGCCAGCAGCGGACACGACTATGGCTACACCTTC.

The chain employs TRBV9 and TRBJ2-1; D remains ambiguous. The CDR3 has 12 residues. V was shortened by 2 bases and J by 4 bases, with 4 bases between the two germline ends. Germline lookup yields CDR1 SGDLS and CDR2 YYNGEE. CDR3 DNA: TGTGCCAGCAGCGTTTCTTACAATGAGCAGTTCTTC. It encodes CASSVSYNEQFF.

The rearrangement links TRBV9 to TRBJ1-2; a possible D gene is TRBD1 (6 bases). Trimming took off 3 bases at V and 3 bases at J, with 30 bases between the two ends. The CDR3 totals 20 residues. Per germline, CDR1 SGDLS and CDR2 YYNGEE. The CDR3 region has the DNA TGTGCCAGCAGCGCGAGGGGGGGTATGCAGACCAGCGGGTTTTACTATGGCTACACCTTC. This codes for CASSARGGMQTSGFYYGYTF.